The 13 T cell receptor beta chains in this list originate from one sample, sequenced in a study of OX40 agonist ivuxolimab in advanced cancers. Method: immunoSEQ multiplex PCR; TCRdb's copy keeps in-frame clones and lacks some. The sample contains roughly 76,000 clones, 80% to 90% of which appear only once. The source material was CD4+ or CD8+ T cells sorted from blood, sampled in a trial of the OX40 agonist ivuxolimab. The source is an adult with an advanced solid tumor such as melanoma, head and neck, liver or kidney cancer.

This sequence joins TRBV30 and TRBJ1-6; possibly TRBD1 for D (6 bases). Germline CDR1 GTSNPN, CDR2 SVGIG (reference sequence). The CDR3 is 14 amino acids. Written as DNA, the CDR3 is TGTGCATACTCCCCGGGCAGGGGTGATTCACCCCTCCACTTT. It translates to CAYSPGRGDSPLHF.

The chain joins TRBV5-1 to TRBJ1-1; D gene ambiguous. Germline-derived CDR1 and CDR2 are SGHRS and YFSETQ. The V end was cut by 1 base, the J end by 0 bases, with 4 bases between. The CDR3 extends over 13 amino acids. The CDR3 spells CASSLTVNTEAFF. The CDR3 nucleotides read TGCGCCAGCAGCTTGACAGTGAACACTGAAGCTTTCTTT.

This sequence joins TRBV2 and TRBJ2-2, with TRBD1 as a possible D gene (7 bases). Germline CDR1 and CDR2: SNHLY and FYNNEI. The CDR3 has 15 amino acids. The V and J ends lost 4 bases and 4 bases respectively, with 13 bases between them. For the CDR3, the DNA is TGTGCCAGCAGTGGTCAGGGGGGCGGCACCGGGGAGCTGTTTTTT. Translating gives CASSGQGGGTGELFF.

V is TRBV6-1 and J is TRBJ1-2; D may be TRBD1 (5 bases). V shed 8 bases and J shed 5 bases, with 21 bases lying between them. Germline V gene data show CDR1 as MNHNS and CDR2 as SASEGT. CDR3 size: 15 residues. Here the CDR3 reads CASRGGMQRPYGYTF. CDR3 DNA: TGTGCCAGCCGCGGGGGGATGCAGCGACCTTATGGCTACACCTTC.

This chain connects TRBV7-9 to TRBJ2-2; D possibly corresponds to TRBD1 (5 bases). The germline V gene has CDR1 SEHNR and CDR2 FQNEAQ (reference sequence). Deletions cut 8 bases from V and 1 base from J, with 8 bases between. The length of the CDR3 is 13 residues. The CDR3 is CASPTENTGELFF. CDR3 coding DNA: TGTGCCAGCCCGACAGAGAACACCGGGGAGCTGTTTTTT.

The V call is TRBV9, the J call TRBJ2-7; 8 bases agree with TRBD2. Germline V CDR1 and CDR2: SGDLS, YYNGEE. V lost 4 bases and J lost 3; bases outside the gene matches: 6. This CDR3 spans 14 amino acids. In nucleotides, the CDR3 is TGTGCCAGCAGCCCTCCAGCGGGAGTCTACGAGCAGTACTTC. This encodes CASSPPAGVYEQYF. The full variable domain, completed using reference TRBV9 and TRBJ2-7, is DSGVTQTPKHLITATGQRVTLRCSPRSGDLSVYWYQQSLDQGLQFLIQYYNGEERAKGNILERFSAQQFPDLHSELNLSSLELGDSALYFCASSPPAGVYEQYFGPGTRLTVT.

The V call is TRBV21-1, the J call TRBJ1-1; whether TRBD1, the table's D call, matches the DNA was not checked. TRBV21-1 corresponds to a pseudogene. The CDR3 consists of 14 residues. The CDR3 sequence is CASSTGLLNTEAFF. Here the CDR3 DNA reads TGTGCCAGCAGCACAGGGTTGCTGAACACTGAAGCTTTCTTT.

This chain uses TRBV6-6 with TRBJ1-5; D not certain. The V gene lost 0 bases and the J gene lost 3 bases, with 12 bases spanning the gap. The CDR3 extends over 16 amino acids. CDR1 and CDR2 from the germline V gene are MNHNY and SVGAGI (reference sequence). This chain's CDR3 is CASSYSIREYNQPQHF. In nucleotides, the CDR3 is TGTGCCAGCAGTTACTCTATCCGGGAGTACAATCAGCCCCAGCATTTT.

This clone was picked up one time. This chain joins TRBV5-1 and TRBJ2-7; TRBD1 matches at 8 bases. V shed 3 bases, J shed 3 bases, and the junction held 8 bases outside the gene matches. The CDR3 has 15 amino acids. Germline V gives CDR1 SGHRS, CDR2 YFSETQ. The CDR3 nucleotides read TGCGCCAGCAGCTCTACGACAGGGGCACACTACGAGCAGTACTTC. It yields the protein CASSSTTGAHYEQYF.

The chain has TRBV5-6 and TRBJ2-7; D uncertain. Germline loops: CDR1 SGHDT, CDR2 YYEEEE. This CDR3 has 13 amino acids. Trimming pared 2 bases from V and 2 bases from J, leaving 8 bases between. The CDR3 DNA is TGTGCCAGCAGCTTTACCGGACCCTACGAGCAGTACTTC. It translates to CASSFTGPYEQYF.

In its sample, this clone was seen a few times. This chain links TRBV5-1 with TRBJ1-5, with a tentative D call TRBD1 (6 bases). V shed 2 bases and J shed 1 base, with 10 bases lying between them. Germline loops: CDR1 SGHRS, CDR2 YFSETQ. The CDR3 is 15 amino acids. CDR3 amino acids: CASSLQGSSNQPQHF. Here the CDR3 DNA reads TGCGCCAGCAGCTTACAGGGCTCGAGCAATCAGCCCCAGCATTTT.

The V call is TRBV5-5, the J call TRBJ1-1; a possible D gene is TRBD1 (6 bases). Per the germline V gene, CDR1 is SGHKS and CDR2 is YYEKEE (reference sequence). Trimming pared 0 bases from V and 4 bases from J, leaving 13 bases between. The CDR3 sequence is 15 residues long. This CDR3 reads CASSLDPGVSTEAFF. CDR3 coding DNA: TGTGCCAGCAGCTTGGATCCAGGGGTATCCACTGAAGCTTTCTTT.

The CDR3 spells CASSVATQETQYF. The CDR3 DNA reads TGTGCCAGCAGTGTGGCTACGCAAGAGACCCAGTACTTC. This chain joins TRBV6-1 and TRBJ2-5, with D hard to call. The CDR3 runs 13 residues. The germline V gene encodes CDR1 MNHNS and CDR2 SASEGT. V was trimmed by 4 bases and J by 2 bases, leaving 8 bases between them.